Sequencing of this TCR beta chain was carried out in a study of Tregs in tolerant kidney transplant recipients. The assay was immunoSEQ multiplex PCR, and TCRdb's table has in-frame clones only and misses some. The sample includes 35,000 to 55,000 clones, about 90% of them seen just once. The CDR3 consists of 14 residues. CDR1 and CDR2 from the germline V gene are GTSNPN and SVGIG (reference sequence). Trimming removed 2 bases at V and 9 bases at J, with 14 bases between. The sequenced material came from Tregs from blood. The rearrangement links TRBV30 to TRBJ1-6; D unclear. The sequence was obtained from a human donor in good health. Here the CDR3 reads CAWSIKVGISPLHF. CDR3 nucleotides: TGTGCCTGGAGTATAAAGGTCGGCATTTCACCCCTCCACTTT.